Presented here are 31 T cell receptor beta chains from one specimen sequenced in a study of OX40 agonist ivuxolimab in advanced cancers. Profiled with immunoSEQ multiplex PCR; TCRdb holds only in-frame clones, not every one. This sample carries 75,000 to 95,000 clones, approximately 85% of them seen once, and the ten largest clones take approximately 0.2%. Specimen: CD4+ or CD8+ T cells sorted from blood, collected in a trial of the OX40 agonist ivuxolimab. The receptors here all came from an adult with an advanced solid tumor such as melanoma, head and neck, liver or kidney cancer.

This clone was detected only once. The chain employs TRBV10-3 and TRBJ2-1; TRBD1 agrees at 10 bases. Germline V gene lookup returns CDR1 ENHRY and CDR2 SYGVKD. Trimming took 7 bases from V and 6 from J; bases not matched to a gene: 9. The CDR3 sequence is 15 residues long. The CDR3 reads CAIMSGTGDTNEQFF. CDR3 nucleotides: TGTGCCATCATGAGCGGGACAGGGGATACCAATGAGCAGTTCTTC.

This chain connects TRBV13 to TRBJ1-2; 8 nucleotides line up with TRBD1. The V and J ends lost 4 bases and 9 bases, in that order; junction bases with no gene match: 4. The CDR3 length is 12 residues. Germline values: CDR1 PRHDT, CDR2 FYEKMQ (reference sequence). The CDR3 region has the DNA TGTGCCAGCAGCTCAGGGGGCCTTCGCTACACCTTC. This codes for CASSSGGLRYTF.

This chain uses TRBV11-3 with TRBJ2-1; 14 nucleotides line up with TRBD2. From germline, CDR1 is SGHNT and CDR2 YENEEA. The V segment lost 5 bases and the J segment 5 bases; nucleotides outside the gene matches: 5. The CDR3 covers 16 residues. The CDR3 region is CASSATSGRGHNEQFF. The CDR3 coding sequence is TGTGCCAGCAGCGCGACTAGCGGGAGGGGCCACAATGAGCAGTTCTTC.

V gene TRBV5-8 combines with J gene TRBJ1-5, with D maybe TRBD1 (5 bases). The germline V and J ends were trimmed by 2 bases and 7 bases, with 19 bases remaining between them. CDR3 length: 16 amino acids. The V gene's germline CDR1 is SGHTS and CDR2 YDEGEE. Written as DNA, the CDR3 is TGTGCCAGCAGCTTTCTGGGGGGGACGGGTTTACAGCCCCAGCATTTT. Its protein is CASSFLGGTGLQPQHF.

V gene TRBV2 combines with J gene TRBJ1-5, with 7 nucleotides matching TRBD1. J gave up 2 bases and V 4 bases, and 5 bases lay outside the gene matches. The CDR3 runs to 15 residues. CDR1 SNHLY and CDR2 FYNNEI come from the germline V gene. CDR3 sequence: CASSVGQAGNQPQHF. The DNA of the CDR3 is TGTGCCAGCAGTGTCGGACAGGCGGGCAATCAGCCCCAGCATTTT.

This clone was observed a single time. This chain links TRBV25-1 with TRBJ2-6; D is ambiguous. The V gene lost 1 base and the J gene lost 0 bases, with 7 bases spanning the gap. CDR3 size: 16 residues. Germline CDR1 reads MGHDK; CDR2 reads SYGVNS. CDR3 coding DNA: TGTGCCAGCAGTGAATCGAGGCCCTCTGGGGCCAACGTCCTGACTTTC. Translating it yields CASSESRPSGANVLTF.

CDR3 amino acids: CASSLGAQGVNTEAFF. The CDR3 DNA sequence: TGCGCCAGCAGCTTGGGAGCACAGGGGGTGAACACTGAAGCTTTCTTT. V is TRBV5-1 and J is TRBJ1-1; 8 bases are shared with TRBD1. This CDR3 is built from 16 residues. Per germline, CDR1 SGHRS and CDR2 YFSETQ. Losses at the gene ends were 0 bases for V and 0 bases for J; bases not matched to a gene: 4.

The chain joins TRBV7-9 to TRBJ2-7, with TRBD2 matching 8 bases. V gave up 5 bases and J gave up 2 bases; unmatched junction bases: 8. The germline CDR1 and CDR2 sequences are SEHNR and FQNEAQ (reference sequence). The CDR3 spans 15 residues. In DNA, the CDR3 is TGTGCCAGCAGCCCCACGGGACTAGGCACCTACGAGCAGTACTTC. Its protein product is CASSPTGLGTYEQYF. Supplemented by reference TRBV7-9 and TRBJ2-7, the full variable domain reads DTGVSQNPRHKITKRGQNVTFRCDPISEHNRLYWYRQTLGQGPEFLTYFQNEAQLEKSRLLSDRFSAERPKGSFSTLEIQRTEQGDSAMYLCASSPTGLGTYEQYFGPGTRLTVT.

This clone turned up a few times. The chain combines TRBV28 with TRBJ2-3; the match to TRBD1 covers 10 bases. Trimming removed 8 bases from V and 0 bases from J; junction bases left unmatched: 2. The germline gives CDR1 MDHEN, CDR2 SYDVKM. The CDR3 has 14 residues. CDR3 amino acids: CASGGQGSTDTQYF. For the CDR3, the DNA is TGTGCCAGCGGGGGACAGGGGAGCACAGATACGCAGTATTTT.

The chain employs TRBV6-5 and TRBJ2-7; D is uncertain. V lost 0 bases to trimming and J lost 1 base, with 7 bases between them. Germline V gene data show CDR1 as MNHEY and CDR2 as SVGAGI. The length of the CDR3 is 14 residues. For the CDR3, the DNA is TGTGCCAGCAGTTACTCCACAGTTTCCTACGAGCAGTACTTC. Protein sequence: CASSYSTVSYEQYF.

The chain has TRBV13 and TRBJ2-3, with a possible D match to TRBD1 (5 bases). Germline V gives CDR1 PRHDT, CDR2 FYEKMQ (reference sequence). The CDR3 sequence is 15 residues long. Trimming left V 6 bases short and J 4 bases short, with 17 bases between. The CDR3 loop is CASRSLGARADTQYF. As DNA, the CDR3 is TGTGCCAGCAGATCCCTAGGGGCTCGGGCAGATACGCAGTATTTT.

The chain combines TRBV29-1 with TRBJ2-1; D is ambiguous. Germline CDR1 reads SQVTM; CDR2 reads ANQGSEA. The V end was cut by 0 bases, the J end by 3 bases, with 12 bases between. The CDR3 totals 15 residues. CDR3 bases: TGCAGCGTTGAAGATCGTGGGTGGGTCTACAATGAGCAGTTCTTC. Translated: CSVEDRGWVYNEQFF.

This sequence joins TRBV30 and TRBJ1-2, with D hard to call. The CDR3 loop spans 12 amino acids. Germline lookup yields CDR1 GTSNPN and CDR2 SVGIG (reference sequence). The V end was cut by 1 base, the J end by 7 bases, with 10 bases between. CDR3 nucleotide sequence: TGTGCCTGGAGTGGGGTGGGCGGTGGCTACACCTTC. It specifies CAWSGVGGGYTF.

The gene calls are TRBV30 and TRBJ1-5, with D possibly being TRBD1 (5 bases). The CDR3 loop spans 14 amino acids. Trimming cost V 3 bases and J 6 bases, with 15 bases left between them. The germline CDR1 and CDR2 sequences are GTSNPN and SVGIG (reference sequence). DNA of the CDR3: TGTGCCTGGAGCCTAATCGGTGGGGGTCAGCCCCAGCATTTT. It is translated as CAWSLIGGGQPQHF.

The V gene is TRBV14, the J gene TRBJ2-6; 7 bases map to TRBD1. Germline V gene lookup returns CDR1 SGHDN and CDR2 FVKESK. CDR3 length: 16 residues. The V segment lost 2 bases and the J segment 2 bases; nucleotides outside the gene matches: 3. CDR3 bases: TGTGCCAGCAGCCAACTAGGGGGCGCTGGGGCCAACGTCCTGACTTTC. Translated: CASSQLGGAGANVLTF.

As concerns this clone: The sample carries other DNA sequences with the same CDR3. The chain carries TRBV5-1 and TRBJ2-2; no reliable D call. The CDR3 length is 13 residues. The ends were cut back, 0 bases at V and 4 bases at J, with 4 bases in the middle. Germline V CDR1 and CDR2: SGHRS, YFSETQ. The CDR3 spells CASSLVPTGELFF. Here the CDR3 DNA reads TGCGCCAGCAGCTTGGTTCCCACCGGGGAGCTGTTTTTT.

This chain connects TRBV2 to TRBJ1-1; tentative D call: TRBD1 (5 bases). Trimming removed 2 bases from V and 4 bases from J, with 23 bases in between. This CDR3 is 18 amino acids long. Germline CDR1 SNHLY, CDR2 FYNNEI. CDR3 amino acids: CASSERGGAGVRGTEAFF. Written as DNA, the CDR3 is TGTGCCAGCAGTGAAAGGGGCGGCGCCGGGGTCCGTGGCACTGAAGCTTTCTTT.

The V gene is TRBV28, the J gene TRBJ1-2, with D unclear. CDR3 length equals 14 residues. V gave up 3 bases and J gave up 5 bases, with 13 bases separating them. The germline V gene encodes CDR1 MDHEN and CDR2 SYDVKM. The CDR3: CASSFGQVVYGYTF. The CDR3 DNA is TGTGCCAGCAGTTTCGGCCAGGTGGTATATGGCTACACCTTC.

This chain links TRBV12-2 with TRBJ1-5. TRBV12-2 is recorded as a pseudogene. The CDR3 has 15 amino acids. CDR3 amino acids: CASRQPKPGRQPQHF. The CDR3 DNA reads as TGTGCAAGTCGCCAGCCAAAGCCAGGGAGGCAGCCCCAGCATTTT.

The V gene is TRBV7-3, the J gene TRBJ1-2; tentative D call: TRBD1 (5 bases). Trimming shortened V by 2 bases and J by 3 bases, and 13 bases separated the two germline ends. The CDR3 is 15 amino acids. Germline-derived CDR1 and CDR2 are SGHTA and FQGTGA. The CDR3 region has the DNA TGTGCCAGCAGCTTAGATGCAGGGATAGACTATGGCTACACCTTC. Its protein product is CASSLDAGIDYGYTF. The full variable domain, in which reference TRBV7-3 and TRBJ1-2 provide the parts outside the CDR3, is GAGVSQTPSNKVTEKGKYVELRCDPISGHTALYWYRQSLGQGPEFLIYFQGTGAADDSGLPNDRFFAVRPEGSVSTLKIQRTERGDSAVYLCASSLDAGIDYGYTFGSGTRLTVV.

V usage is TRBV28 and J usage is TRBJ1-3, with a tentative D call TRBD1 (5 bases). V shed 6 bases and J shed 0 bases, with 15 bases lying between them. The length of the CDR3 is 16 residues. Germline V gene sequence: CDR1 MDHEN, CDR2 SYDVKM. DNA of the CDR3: TGTGCCAGCAGCCCCTGGGGCTCCCCCTCTGGAAACACCATATATTTT. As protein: CASSPWGSPSGNTIYF.

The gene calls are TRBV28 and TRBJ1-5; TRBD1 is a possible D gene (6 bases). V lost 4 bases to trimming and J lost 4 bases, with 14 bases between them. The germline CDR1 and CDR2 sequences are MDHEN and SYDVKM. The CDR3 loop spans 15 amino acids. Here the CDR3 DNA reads TGTGCCAGCAGTTCCCTCGACAGGAAGAATCAGCCCCAGCATTTT. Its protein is CASSSLDRKNQPQHF.

For the CDR3, the DNA is TGTGCCAGCACCGGACAGGGTCGGCCTGAAGCTTTCTTT. It specifies CASTGQGRPEAFF. The chain carries TRBV7-9 and TRBJ1-1, with TRBD1 identical over 8 bases. The CDR3 length is 13 residues. V lost 7 bases and J lost 6; bases outside the gene matches: 7. Germline V lookup: CDR1 SEHNR, CDR2 FQNEAQ (reference sequence).

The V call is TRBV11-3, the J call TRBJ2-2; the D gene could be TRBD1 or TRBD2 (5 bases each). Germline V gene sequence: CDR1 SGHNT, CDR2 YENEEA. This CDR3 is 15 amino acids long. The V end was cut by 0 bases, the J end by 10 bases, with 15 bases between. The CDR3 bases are TGTGCCAGCAGCTTAGATGGCCCAACCGGGACGGAGCTGTTTTTT. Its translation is CASSLDGPTGTELFF.

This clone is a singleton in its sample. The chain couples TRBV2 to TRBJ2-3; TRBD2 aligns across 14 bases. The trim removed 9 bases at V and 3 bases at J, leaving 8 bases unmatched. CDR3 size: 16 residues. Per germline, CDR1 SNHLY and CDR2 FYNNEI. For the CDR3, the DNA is TGTGCCAGTCAGACTAGCGGGGGGGCCTCGACAGATACGCAGTATTTT. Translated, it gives CASQTSGGASTDTQYF. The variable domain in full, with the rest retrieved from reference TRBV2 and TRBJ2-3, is EPEVTQTPSHQVTQMGQEVILRCVPISNHLYFYWYRQILGQKVEFLVSFYNNEISEKSEIFDDQFSVERPDGSNFTLKIRSTKLEDSAMYFCASQTSGGASTDTQYFGPGTRLTVL.

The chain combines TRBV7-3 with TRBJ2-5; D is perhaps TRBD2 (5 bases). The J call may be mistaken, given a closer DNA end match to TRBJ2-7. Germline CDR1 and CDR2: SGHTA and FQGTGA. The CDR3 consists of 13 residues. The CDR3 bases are TGTGCCAGCAGCCCAGGAGGTAGCCGCGAGCAGTACTTC. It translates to CASSPGGSREQYF.

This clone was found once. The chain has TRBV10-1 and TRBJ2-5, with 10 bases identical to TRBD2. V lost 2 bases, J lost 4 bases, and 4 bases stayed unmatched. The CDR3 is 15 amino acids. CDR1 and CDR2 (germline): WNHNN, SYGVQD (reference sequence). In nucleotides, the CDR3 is TGCGCCAGCAGTGAGAATGTAGCGGGAGGAGAGACCCAGTACTTC. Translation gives CASSENVAGGETQYF.

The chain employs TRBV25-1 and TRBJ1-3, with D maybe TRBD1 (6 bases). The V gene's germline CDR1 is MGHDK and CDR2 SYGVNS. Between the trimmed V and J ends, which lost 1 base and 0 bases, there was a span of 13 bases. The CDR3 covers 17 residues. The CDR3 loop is CASSELGAGGSGNTIYF. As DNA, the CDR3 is TGTGCCAGCAGTGAATTGGGGGCCGGAGGCTCTGGAAACACCATATATTTT. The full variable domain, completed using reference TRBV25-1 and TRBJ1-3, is EADIYQTPRYLVIGTGKKITLECSQTMGHDKMYWYQQDPGMELHLIHYSYGVNSTEKGDLSSESTVSRIRTEHFPLTLESARPSHTSQYLCASSELGAGGSGNTIYFGEGSWLTVV.

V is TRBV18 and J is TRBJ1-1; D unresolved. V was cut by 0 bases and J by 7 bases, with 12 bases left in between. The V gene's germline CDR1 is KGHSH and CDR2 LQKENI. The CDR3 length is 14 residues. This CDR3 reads CASSPPGRSGEAFF. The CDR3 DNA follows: TGTGCCAGCTCACCACCGGGAAGGAGTGGTGAAGCTTTCTTT.

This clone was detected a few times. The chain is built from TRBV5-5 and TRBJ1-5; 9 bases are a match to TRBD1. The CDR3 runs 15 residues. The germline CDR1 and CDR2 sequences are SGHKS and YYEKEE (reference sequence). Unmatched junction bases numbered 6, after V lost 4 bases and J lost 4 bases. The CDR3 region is CASSTGTGSNQPQHF. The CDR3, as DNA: TGTGCCAGCAGCACCGGGACAGGGAGTAATCAGCCCCAGCATTTT.

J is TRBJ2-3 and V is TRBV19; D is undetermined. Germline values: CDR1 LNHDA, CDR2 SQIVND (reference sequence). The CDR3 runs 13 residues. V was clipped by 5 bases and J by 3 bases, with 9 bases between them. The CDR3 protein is CASSSHRTDTQYF. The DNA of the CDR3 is TGTGCCAGTAGTTCCCACAGAACAGATACGCAGTATTTT.